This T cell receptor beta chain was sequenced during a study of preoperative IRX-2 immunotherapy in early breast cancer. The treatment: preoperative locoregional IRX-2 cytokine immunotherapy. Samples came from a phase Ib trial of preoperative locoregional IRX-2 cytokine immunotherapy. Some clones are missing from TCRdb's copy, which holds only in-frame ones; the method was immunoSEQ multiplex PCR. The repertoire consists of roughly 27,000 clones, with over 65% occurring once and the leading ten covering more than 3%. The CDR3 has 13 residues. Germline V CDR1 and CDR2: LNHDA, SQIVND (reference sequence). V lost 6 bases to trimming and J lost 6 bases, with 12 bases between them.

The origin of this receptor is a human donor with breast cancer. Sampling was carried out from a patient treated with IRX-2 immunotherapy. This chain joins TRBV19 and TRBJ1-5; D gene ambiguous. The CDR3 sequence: CASSPVPRQPQHF. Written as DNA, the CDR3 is TGTGCCAGTAGCCCCGTCCCACGTCAGCCCCAGCATTTT.